Following are 15 T cell receptor beta chains from one sample sequenced in a study of regulatory T cells in long-lasting Graves disease. Both iRepertoire HTBI primers and Arm-PCR of CDR3 regions were used to build the TCR beta libraries. MiXCR, run by TCRdb on the multiplex PCR reads, gives a single entry per CDR3 protein. The sample holds 400,000 to 500,000 distinct CDR3 sequences, roughly 17% seen once. Time point given: newly diagnosed GD, antithyroid drugs for less than 3 months. Extracted PBMC RNA gave rise to the TCR library. The data were also submitted as part of a second study, on T cells in Graves' hyperthyroidism and ophthalmopathy.

Material: peripheral blood mononuclear cells (PBMCs), obtained at new diagnosis, from a patient treated with antithyroid drugs. These receptors were obtained from a young woman with Graves disease.

The sample holds many counts of this clonotype. The V gene is TRBV7-9, the J gene TRBJ2-3, with D perhaps matching TRBD1 or TRBD2 (5 bases each). CDR3 size: 14 residues. Looked up from germline, CDR1 is SEHNR and CDR2 is FQNEAQ (reference sequence). The V end lost 4 bases, the J end lost 6 bases, and 14 bases lay between the germline ends. CDR3 coding DNA: TGTGCCAGCAGCTCGGGACCAGAGGGGGATACGCAGTATTTT. Encoded protein: CASSSGPEGDTQYF. Full variable domain (rest looked up from reference TRBV7-9 and TRBJ2-3): DTGVSQNPRHKITKRGQNVTFRCDPISEHNRLYWYRQTLGQGPEFLTYFQNEAQLEKSRLLSDRFSAERPKGSFSTLEIQRTEQGDSAMYLCASSSGPEGDTQYFGPGTRLTVL.

The CDR3 is CASATGEPANQPQHF. The DNA for the CDR3 is TGTGCCAGCGCCACGGGAGAGCCGGCCAATCAGCCCCAGCATTTT. The chain carries TRBV19 and TRBJ1-5; D remains unclear. V lost 9 bases to trimming and J lost 3 bases, with 18 bases between them. CDR1 LNHDA and CDR2 SQIVND come from the germline V gene (reference sequence). This CDR3 has 15 residues.

This clonotype was counted only a few times. The chain uses TRBV27 and TRBJ1-5, with D unresolved. CDR3 length equals 14 residues. Germline loops: CDR1 MNHEY, CDR2 SMNVEV (reference sequence). Trimming left V 2 bases short and J 10 bases short, with 15 bases between. The CDR3 loop is CASSLKGTFKPQHF. CDR3 nucleotides: TGTGCCAGCAGTTTAAAGGGTACATTCAAACCCCAGCATTTT.

This clonotype was recorded a few times. The V gene is TRBV6-5, the J gene TRBJ2-1, with 7 bases that match TRBD2. Germline V gene data show CDR1 as MNHEY and CDR2 as SVGAGI. This CDR3 is 17 amino acids long. The J segment lost 2 bases and the V segment lost 0 bases, leaving 7 bases of the junction unmatched. CDR3 region: CASSYSTSLPPYNEQFF. The CDR3 DNA follows: TGTGCCAGCAGTTACTCGACTAGCCTTCCCCCCTACAATGAGCAGTTCTTC.

This clonotype appeared many times. The V gene is TRBV20-1, the J gene TRBJ2-7; 14 bases map to TRBD2. Unmatched junction bases numbered 11, after V lost 5 bases and J lost 2 bases. The CDR3 is 17 amino acids. Germline V gene sequence: CDR1 DFQATT, CDR2 SNEGSKA (reference sequence). Here the CDR3 reads CSAGRGTSGRYAYEQYF. The DNA for the CDR3 is TGCAGTGCTGGGAGAGGGACTAGCGGGAGATACGCCTACGAGCAGTACTTC.

In its sample, this clonotype was seen many times. V and J are TRBV7-2 and TRBJ2-7; no clear D gene. V was cut by 0 bases and J by 4 bases, with 16 bases left in between. The CDR3 has 16 amino acids. CDR1 is SGHTA and CDR2 is FQGNSA in the germline V gene. CDR3 nucleotide sequence: TGTGCCAGCAGCTTAGCCTCCTCCGAAACCTCTTACGAGCAGTACTTC. This encodes CASSLASSETSYEQYF.

This clonotype was seen repeatedly, ten times or more. The chain is built from TRBV7-9 and TRBJ2-1; 7 bases align to TRBD1. The junction had 12 bases not matched to a gene; V was cut back by 5 bases and J by 2 bases. This CDR3 spans 17 amino acids. Germline lookup yields CDR1 SEHNR and CDR2 FQNEAQ (reference sequence). The CDR3 sequence: CASSHMIRDRTYNEQFF. The CDR3 DNA reads TGTGCCAGCAGCCACATGATCCGGGACAGAACCTACAATGAGCAGTTCTTC.

There are a few counts of this clonotype. This chain joins TRBV4-1 and TRBJ2-1; no definite D call. This CDR3 has 15 amino acids. CDR1 is MGHRA and CDR2 is YSYEKL in the germline V gene. V lost 1 base and J lost 6, with 13 bases in between. CDR3 amino acids: CASSQVLGSVNEQFF. The CDR3, as DNA: TGCGCCAGCAGCCAAGTTCTAGGAAGCGTCAATGAGCAGTTCTTC.

This clonotype was seen just once. CDR3 sequence (DNA): TGTGCCAGCAGCCCTCCACAGGGCCGGGCTGGCTACACCTTC. This gives the protein CASSPPQGRAGYTF. The rearrangement joins TRBV7-8 to TRBJ1-2; D is perhaps TRBD1 (6 bases). The CDR3 has 14 residues. Germline V CDR1 and CDR2: SGHVS, FQNEAQ. The V end lost 5 bases, the J end lost 7 bases, and 17 bases lay between the germline ends.

This clonotype showed up many times. The chain uses TRBV28 and TRBJ2-7; D unclear. V lost 3 bases, J lost 5 bases, and 11 bases lay in between. The CDR3 loop spans 13 amino acids. Germline lookup yields CDR1 MDHEN and CDR2 SYDVKM. The CDR3 sequence is CASSLGSWDEQYF. As DNA, the CDR3 is TGTGCCAGCAGTTTGGGCAGTTGGGACGAGCAGTACTTC. The whole variable domain, filled in from reference TRBV28 and TRBJ2-7, reads DVKVTQSSRYLVKRTGEKVFLECVQDMDHENMFWYRQDPGLGLRLIYFSYDVKMKEKGDIPEGYSVSREKKERFSLILESASTNQTSMYLCASSLGSWDEQYFGPGTRLTVT.

The table lists this clonotype with many counts. The chain combines TRBV6-1 with TRBJ1-1; 7 positions agree with TRBD1. V lost 7 bases, J lost 0 bases, and 5 bases stayed unmatched. The germline V gene has CDR1 MNHNS and CDR2 SASEGT. This CDR3 contains 14 residues. The DNA of the CDR3 is TGTGCCAGCATCCACAGGGGTCTGAACACTGAAGCTTTCTTT. Protein sequence: CASIHRGLNTEAFF.

This clonotype turned up a few times. The rearrangement uses TRBV4-3 and TRBJ2-7, with TRBD2 identical over 7 bases. The CDR3 runs 15 residues. V dropped 0 bases and J dropped 2; count of bases not matched to a gene: 4. Germline CDR1 and CDR2: LGHNA and YSLEER. The CDR3 DNA sequence: TGCGCCAGCAGCCAAGATGCGGGAGTAACCTACGAGCAGTACTTC. Encoded protein: CASSQDAGVTYEQYF.

This clonotype was counted many times. This sequence joins TRBV11-2 and TRBJ2-1; D perhaps matches TRBD1 (5 bases). Trimming took off 1 base at V and 10 bases at J, with 8 bases between the two ends. This CDR3 is built from 12 residues. Germline CDR1 and CDR2: SGHAT and FQNNGV. This CDR3 is CASSLGGPEQFF. The CDR3 nucleotides are TGTGCCAGCAGCTTAGGGGGCCCGGAGCAGTTCTTC.

There are many counts of this clonotype. This sequence joins TRBV5-1 and TRBJ2-2, with a possible D match to TRBD2 (7 bases). Germline V lookup: CDR1 SGHRS, CDR2 YFSETQ. The CDR3 consists of 16 residues. Trimming took 6 bases from V and 4 from J, leaving 19 bases between them. This CDR3 is CASNLGGGGGTGELFF. The CDR3 region has the DNA TGCGCCAGCAACCTCGGCGGGGGCGGCGGCACCGGGGAGCTGTTTTTT.

This clonotype was observed many times. V usage is TRBV20-1 and J usage is TRBJ2-7, with TRBD2 matching over 8 bases. V was pared by 3 bases and J by 7 bases, with 5 bases of the junction left unmatched. The CDR3 has 12 amino acids. Per the germline V gene, CDR1 is DFQATT and CDR2 is SNEGSKA (reference sequence). In nucleotides, the CDR3 is TGCAGTGCTAGGGGACTAGGCTGGGAGCAGTACTTC. Amino acids: CSARGLGWEQYF.